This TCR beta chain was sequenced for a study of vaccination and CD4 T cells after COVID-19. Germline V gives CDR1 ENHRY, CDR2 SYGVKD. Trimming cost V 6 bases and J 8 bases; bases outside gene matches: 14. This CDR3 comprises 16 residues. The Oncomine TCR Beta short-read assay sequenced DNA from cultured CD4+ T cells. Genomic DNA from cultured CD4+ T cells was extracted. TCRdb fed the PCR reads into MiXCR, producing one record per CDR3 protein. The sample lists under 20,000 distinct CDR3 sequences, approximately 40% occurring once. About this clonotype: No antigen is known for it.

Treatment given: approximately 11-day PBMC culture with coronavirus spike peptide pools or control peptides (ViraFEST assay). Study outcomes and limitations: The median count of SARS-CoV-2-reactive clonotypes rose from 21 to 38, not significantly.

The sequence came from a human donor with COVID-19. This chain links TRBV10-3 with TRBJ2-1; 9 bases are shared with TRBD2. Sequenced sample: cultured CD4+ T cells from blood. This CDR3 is CAISATIAGVSHEQFF. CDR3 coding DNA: TGTGCCATCAGCGCTACTATAGCGGGGGTTTCCCATGAGCAGTTCTTC.